The sequence of this TCR beta chain was determined in a study of breast tumors, draining lymph nodes, adjacent tissues. The study's findings and limits: Tumor repertoires ranked between lymph nodes and nontumor tissue in diversity, with V and J gene preferences. That most tumor T cells come from lymph nodes remained unproven. Tumor and nontumor repertoires were significantly more similar in luminal-like than in basal-like breast cancer.

As concerns this clonotype: Its antigen is undetermined.

V was trimmed by 1 base and J by 10 bases, leaving 5 bases between them. CDR1 and CDR2 from the germline V gene are MGHRA and YSYEKL. There are 12 residues in the CDR3. TCRdb reprocessed the multiplex PCR reads with MiXCR, giving one entry per CDR3 protein. The sample yields 30,000 to 40,000 distinct CDR3 sequences, roughly 36% seen once. This receptor was taken from a female donor with breast cancer. Some clones in this sample may be carry-over from other donors' samples. This chain uses TRBV4-1 with TRBJ1-6; D gene ambiguous. Material: breast tumor tissue. The CDR3 protein is CASSQGPSPLHF. The CDR3 DNA reads TGCGCCAGCAGCCAAGGTCCCTCACCCCTCCACTTT.